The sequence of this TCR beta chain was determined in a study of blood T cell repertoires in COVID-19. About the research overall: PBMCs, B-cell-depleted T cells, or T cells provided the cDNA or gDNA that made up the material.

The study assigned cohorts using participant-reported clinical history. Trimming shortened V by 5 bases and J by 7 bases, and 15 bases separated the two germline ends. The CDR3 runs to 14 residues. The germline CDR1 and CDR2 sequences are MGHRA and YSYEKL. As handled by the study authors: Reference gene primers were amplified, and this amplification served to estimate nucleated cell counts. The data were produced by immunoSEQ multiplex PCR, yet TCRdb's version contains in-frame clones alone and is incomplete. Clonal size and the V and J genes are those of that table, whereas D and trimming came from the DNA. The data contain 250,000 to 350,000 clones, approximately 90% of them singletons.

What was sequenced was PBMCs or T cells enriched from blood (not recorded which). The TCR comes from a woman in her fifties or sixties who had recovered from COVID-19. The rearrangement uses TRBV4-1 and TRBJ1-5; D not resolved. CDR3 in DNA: TGCGCCAGCAGCTACGCTCTTCAAGAGCAGCCCCAGCATTTT. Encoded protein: CASSYALQEQPQHF.